This T cell receptor beta chain was sequenced in a study of a mutant IDH1 vaccine in newly diagnosed glioma. Study context: The first vaccination came 4-6 weeks after radiotherapy alone, or with temozolomide cycles. Antecedent treatment encompassed radiotherapy, temozolomide, or their combination; the majority received both. The study held visit V12 at week 35 and visit V13 at week 47.

Time point specified: week 47, end of study. In every dose of vaccine, 300 ug of mutant IDH1 20-mer peptide was given alongside topical imiquimod. Regarding this clone: What it binds is unknown.

TCRdb's copy holds only in-frame clones and misses some; the assay was immunoSEQ multiplex PCR. The table includes 75,000 to 95,000 clones, over 85% detected once. The CDR3 totals 14 residues. Trimming took 6 bases from V and 7 from J; bases not matched to a gene: 9. Germline CDR1 reads MNHEY; CDR2 reads SVGAGI. Study-level results: Variations in leading peripheral T cell clonotypes appeared to have no connection with pseudoprogression.

J is TRBJ1-3 and V is TRBV6-5; 7 bases match TRBD1. Sample: PBMCs, taken from a glioma patient whose treatment included an IDH1 peptide vaccine. This receptor was taken from a woman between 45 and 60 years old with glioma. CDR3 DNA sequence: TGTGCCAGCAGCCCCGTGACAGGGATGAACACCATATATTTT. It is translated as CASSPVTGMNTIYF.